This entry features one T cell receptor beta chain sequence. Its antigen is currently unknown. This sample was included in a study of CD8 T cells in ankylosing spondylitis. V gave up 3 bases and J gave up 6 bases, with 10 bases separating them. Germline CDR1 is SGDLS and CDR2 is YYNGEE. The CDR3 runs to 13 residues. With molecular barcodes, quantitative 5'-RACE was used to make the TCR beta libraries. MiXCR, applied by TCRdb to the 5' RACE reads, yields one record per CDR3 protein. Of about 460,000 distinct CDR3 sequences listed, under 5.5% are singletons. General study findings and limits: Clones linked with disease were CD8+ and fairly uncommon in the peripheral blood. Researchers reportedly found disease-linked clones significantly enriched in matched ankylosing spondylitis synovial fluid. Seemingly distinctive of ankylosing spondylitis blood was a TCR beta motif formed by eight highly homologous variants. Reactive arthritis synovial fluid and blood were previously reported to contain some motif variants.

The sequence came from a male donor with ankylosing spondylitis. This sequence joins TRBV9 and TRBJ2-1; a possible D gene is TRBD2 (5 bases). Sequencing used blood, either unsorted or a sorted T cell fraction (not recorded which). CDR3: CASSDRLFNEQFF. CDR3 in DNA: TGTGCCAGCAGCGACAGACTATTCAATGAGCAGTTCTTC.